This T cell receptor beta chain is drawn from a study of cytomegalovirus exposure and HLA in healthy donors. Study-level results: CMV antigen specificity was confirmed in vitro for three CMV-associated chains.

60 Vbeta and 13 Jbeta primers were used in PCR. Sequencing used immunoSEQ multiplex PCR; TCRdb keeps in-frame clones, though not all of them. The data show about 180,000 clones, around 82% seen once. Details on this clone: Its specificity is not known.

The sequencing input was PBMCs. The sequence derives from a man aged 40-50 years in good health and CMV-seronegative.

The CDR3 loop reads CASSLGLAGGLGSDTQYF. CDR3 nucleotides: TGTGCCAGCAGCTTAGGACTAGCGGGGGGATTGGGCTCAGATACGCAGTATTTT. The V and J genes are TRBV7-2 and TRBJ2-3, with TRBD2 identical over 13 bases. This CDR3 comprises 18 residues. Germline assignment: CDR1 SGHTA and CDR2 FQGNSA. V trimming: 1 base; J trimming: 4 bases; junction bases outside the gene matches: 8.